This TCR beta chain originates from a study of beta chain features in type 1 diabetes. General study findings and limits: All four CD4+ subsets of Type 1 diabetes patients contained TCRB CDR3s that were moderately but significantly shorter. When VDJ junctions were examined, type 1 diabetes patients showed fewer insertions and more deletions.

About this clone: The antigen is unknown.

Sorted CD4+ subsets: naive, central memory, regulatory, stem cell-like memory (CD45RO/CCR7/CD25/CD127/CD95/CD27 panel). Expressed TCRB transcripts got sequenced, as all isolated RNA was reverse transcribed. This table comes from immunoSEQ multiplex PCR, and its TCRdb copy is limited to in-frame clones, with some not included. Among 500,000 to 650,000 clones listed, 9.5% to 15% were seen once. This CDR3 has 11 residues. Germline V gene sequence: CDR1 MNHEY, CDR2 SVGAGI. V lost 4 bases and J lost 9, with 7 bases in between. J is TRBJ2-1 and V is TRBV6-5; D is unclear. The receptor was isolated from a man aged 25-45 years with type 1 diabetes. The sequenced material came from naive CD4+ T cells from blood. The CDR3 coding sequence is TGTGCCAGCAGTTCAGGTGGTGAGCAGTTCTTC. The encoded protein is CASSSGGEQFF.